The 18 T cell receptor beta chains in this list originate from one sample, sequenced in a study of Tregs in tolerant kidney transplant recipients. Clones were sequenced by immunoSEQ multiplex PCR, and TCRdb holds only the in-frame ones, with some missing. The sample includes approximately 11,000 clones. Related graft donors supplied nonmyeloablative bone marrow transplants, and mixed chimerism was transient. Material: CD8+ T cells from blood (PBMCs), obtained 24 months after the transplant. The source of these receptors is a human patient who received a combined kidney and bone marrow transplant. Certain T cells may be donor cells from the graft.

In the case of this clone: From the germline J gene comes the end of the CDR3, since the read stops 3 residues before it. The V and J genes are TRBV2 and TRBJ2-1, with TRBD2 matching over 15 bases. Germline V lookup: CDR1 SNHLY, CDR2 FYNNEI. This CDR3 contains 15 residues. V trimming: 6 bases; J trimming: 8 bases; junction bases outside the gene matches: 5. Incomplete CDR3 DNA: TGTGCCAGCAGGGGACTAGCGGGAGGTATAGATGAG. Protein: CASRGLAGGIDE. The whole CDR3 protein is CASRGLAGGIDEQFF.

Regarding this clone: Read data end 3 residues before the CDR3 end; the end is taken from the germline J gene. This rearrangement joins TRBV29-1 to TRBJ2-3, with TRBD2 matching over 7 bases. The V segment lost 1 base and the J segment 3 bases; nucleotides outside the gene matches: 10. The CDR3 extends over 16 amino acids. CDR1 and CDR2 (germline): SQVTM, ANQGSEA. The CDR3 here is CSVEGGGRLLTDTQYF. Incomplete CDR3 DNA: TGCAGCGTTGAAGGTGGCGGGAGATTGTTGACAGATACG.

Details on this clone: Read data end 3 residues before the CDR3 end; the end is taken from the germline J gene. The rearrangement links TRBV20-1 to TRBJ2-1, with 12 bases that match TRBD2. CDR1 is DFQATT and CDR2 is SNEGSKA in the germline V gene (reference sequence). The CDR3 runs 14 residues. The V and J ends lost 4 bases and 4 bases, in that order; junction bases with no gene match: 2. Incomplete CDR3 DNA: TGCAGTGCTATAGGACTAGCGGGATACAATGAG. This sequence encodes CSAIGLAGYNE. The whole CDR3 reads CSAIGLAGYNEQFF.

In the case of this clone: The read falls 3 residues short of the CDR3 end, and the missing part is taken from the germline J gene. The rearrangement links TRBV11-3 to TRBJ2-1; D is unresolved. V was clipped by 1 base and J by 3 bases, with 4 bases between them. There are 13 residues in the CDR3. Germline CDR1 is SGHNT and CDR2 is YENEEA. The CDR3 is CASSLAYYNEQFF. CDR3 DNA (partial): TGTGCCAGCAGCTTAGCGTACTACAATGAG.

As concerns this clone: The read stops 3 residues short of the end of the CDR3; the missing end is completed from the germline J gene. The genes are TRBV18 and TRBJ2-7; D may be TRBD1 (6 bases). The germline gives CDR1 KGHSH, CDR2 LQKENI. The CDR3 sequence is 15 residues long. Trimming removed 4 bases at V and 0 bases at J, with 13 bases between. CDR3 DNA, as far as it was read: TGTGCCAGCTCACTTACCGGGACAAGCTCCTACGAG. Amino acid sequence: CASSLTGTSSYE. The whole CDR3 sequence is CASSLTGTSSYEQYF.

A word on this clone: The CDR3 end is not reached by the read, which stops 3 residues before it; the germline J gene fills it in. This sequence joins TRBV20-1 and TRBJ2-7; 11 bases fit TRBD1. This CDR3 spans 15 amino acids. The trim removed 2 bases at V and 4 bases at J, leaving 7 bases unmatched. Per the germline V gene, CDR1 is DFQATT and CDR2 is SNEGSKA (reference sequence). The CDR3 sequence: CSARTRDRGRYEQYF. The part of the CDR3 DNA that was read is TGCAGTGCTAGAACTAGGGACAGGGGGAGGTACGAG.

Turning to this clone: The CDR3 extends 3 residues past the end of the read, so its final part is completed from the germline J gene. This chain connects TRBV6-1 to TRBJ1-2; TRBD1 matches at 9 bases. Unmatched junction bases numbered 10, after V lost 3 bases and J lost 5 bases. The germline V gene encodes CDR1 MNHNS and CDR2 SASEGT. The CDR3 is 16 residues long. CDR3 DNA (partial): TGTGCCAGCAGTGAGGGGGAACAGGGGGCCTTTTATGGC. It yields the protein CASSEGEQGAFYG. The entire CDR3 reads CASSEGEQGAFYGYTF.

Worth noting for this clone: The read falls 3 residues short of the CDR3 end, and the missing part is taken from the germline J gene. The gene calls are TRBV20-1 and TRBJ2-1; 7 bases line up with TRBD1. The V and J ends lost 6 bases and 4 bases, in that order; junction bases with no gene match: 12. The germline V gene has CDR1 DFQATT and CDR2 SNEGSKA (reference sequence). The CDR3 covers 15 residues. CDR3 bases read: TGCAGTGCCACCCCCCTGGACAGGCCTTACAATGAG. Translating it yields CSATPLDRPYNE. The CDR3 in its entirety is CSATPLDRPYNEQFF.

A note on this clone: The CDR3 end is not reached by the read, which stops 3 residues before it; the germline J gene fills it in. V and J are TRBV3-1 (or the pseudogene TRBV3-2) and TRBJ2-2, with TRBD1 identical over 7 bases. Trimming took 3 bases from V and 7 from J; bases not matched to a gene: 11. The germline V gene has CDR1 LGHDT and CDR2 YNNKEL (reference sequence). CDR3 size: 16 residues. The CDR3 region is CASSHGDREQVGELFF. CDR3 DNA, as far as it was read: TGTGCCAGCAGCCACGGTGACAGGGAACAGGTCGGGGAG.

As to this clone: Coverage ceases 3 residues before the CDR3 finishes, and the germline J gene fills in the end. V and J are TRBV5-1 and TRBJ1-2; 11 bases map to TRBD1. The CDR3 covers 16 residues. Trimming cost V 2 bases and J 3 bases; bases outside gene matches: 6. CDR1 and CDR2 (germline): SGHRS, YFSETQ. The part of the CDR3 DNA that was read is TGCGCCAGCAGCTTTTGGACAGGGGGCGCGGACTATGGC. It is translated as CASSFWTGGADYG. The whole CDR3 protein is CASSFWTGGADYGYTF.

Worth noting for this clone: The observed sequence ends 3 residues before the CDR3 terminus, with the missing tail filled in from the germline J gene. The chain joins TRBV4-2 to TRBJ2-6; 8 bases match TRBD1. Germline V CDR1 and CDR2: LGHNA, YNFKEQ. Trimming took 1 base from V and 2 from J; bases not matched to a gene: 13. CDR3 length equals 20 residues. This CDR3 reads CASSQVFLIARGPGANVLTF. CDR3 bases read: TGTGCCAGCAGCCAAGTTTTCTTAATCGCCAGGGGGCCTGGGGCCAACGTC.

As for this clone: The DNA ends 3 residues before the CDR3 does, and the rest of the CDR3 is filled in from the germline J gene. This chain uses TRBV4-1 with TRBJ2-1, with D possibly being TRBD2 (7 bases). V gave up 4 bases and J gave up 9 bases, with 16 bases separating them. The CDR3 runs 14 residues. Germline V gene lookup returns CDR1 MGHRA and CDR2 YSYEKL. The CDR3 protein is CASSLGWGGGEQFF. Incomplete CDR3 DNA: TGCGCCAGCAGCCTCGGTTGGGGGGGCGGTGAG.

About this clone: The missing CDR3 end, 3 residues past where the read stops, is filled in from the germline J gene. The V gene is TRBV6-1, the J gene TRBJ1-3; D perhaps matches TRBD1 (6 bases). This CDR3 comprises 15 residues. V was shortened by 0 bases and J by 2 bases, with 8 bases between the two germline ends. The V gene's germline CDR1 is MNHNS and CDR2 SASEGT. The CDR3 bases that were read are TGTGCCAGCAGTGAAGCGGACAGTGCTGGAAACACC. It is translated as CASSEADSAGNT. The entire CDR3 is CASSEADSAGNTIYF.

CDR3 sequence reads: CASSYTSQGNTEAFF. The CDR3 bases that were read are TGTGCCAGCAGCTATACGTCGCAGGGTAACACTGAA. This sequence joins TRBV5-6 and TRBJ1-1, with TRBD1 as a possible D gene (5 bases). With the read ending 3 residues before the CDR3 end, the germline J gene is used to fill in that end. The germline V and J ends were trimmed by 3 bases and 2 bases, with 14 bases remaining between them. Germline V gene data show CDR1 as SGHDT and CDR2 as YYEEEE. The CDR3 runs to 15 residues.

Turning to this clone: The CDR3 end lies 3 residues beyond the end of the read and is filled in from the germline J gene. This chain uses TRBV11-2 with TRBJ2-7, with D possibly TRBD2 on 6 matching bases. The CDR3 spans 15 residues. CDR1 is SGHAT, CDR2 FQNNGV, per germline. Trimming cost V 1 base and J 0 bases, with 10 bases left between them. The DNA read from the CDR3 is TGTGCCAGCAGCTTAGGACTAGACTTCTCCTACGAG. Translation gives CASSLGLDFSYE. The whole CDR3 region reads CASSLGLDFSYEQYF.

Notes on this clone: The read finishes 3 residues shy of the CDR3 end, and the germline J gene is used to complete it. The chain uses TRBV4-1 and TRBJ1-6; TRBD1 might be the D (5 bases). The CDR3 contains 15 residues. Germline V gene lookup returns CDR1 MGHRA and CDR2 YSYEKL. V was pared by 0 bases and J by 10 bases, with 13 bases between. The CDR3 here is CASSQEGTDFSPLHF. The CDR3 bases that were read are TGCGCCAGCAGCCAAGAGGGGACTGACTTCTCACCC.

The sequenced part of the CDR3 DNA is TGTGCCAGCAGCGTAGCCGGACAGGGGAAGGCACCC. This encodes CASSVAGQGKAP. The whole CDR3 sequence reads CASSVAGQGKAPLHF. The rearrangement uses TRBV9 and TRBJ1-6, with 9 bases identical to TRBD1. The read terminates 3 residues ahead of where the CDR3 ends, so the germline J gene completes it. Germline assignment: CDR1 SGDLS and CDR2 YYNGEE. This CDR3 has 15 amino acids. V lost 0 bases to trimming and J lost 11 bases; unmatched junction nucleotides: 6.

To note about this clone: The read halts 3 residues ahead of the CDR3 end, with the missing end drawn from the germline J gene. The chain recombines TRBV11-2 with TRBJ1-4, with a tentative D call TRBD1 (5 bases). The ends were cut back, 5 bases at V and 8 bases at J, with 18 bases in the middle. Germline V CDR1 and CDR2: SGHAT, FQNNGV. This CDR3 is 15 amino acids long. The DNA read from the CDR3 is TGTGCCAGCAGCCGAGGGGCCAAAATTGGGGAAAAA. Its protein is CASSRGAKIGEK. The whole CDR3 reads CASSRGAKIGEKLFF.